The text below deals with one T cell receptor (beta chain). The data derive from a study of shared clonotypes between healthy human individuals. The CDR3 contains 13 residues. Germline V gives CDR1 KGHSH, CDR2 LQKENI. Trimming shortened V by 0 bases and J by 6 bases, and 8 bases separated the two germline ends. TCRdb's copy holds only in-frame clones and misses some; the assay was immunoSEQ multiplex PCR. The sample lists 450,000 to 500,000 clones, over 70% seen once, with over 9.5% in the top ten. The sequenced material came from PBMCs. The sequence was obtained from a middle-aged woman in good health. Some clones in this sample may be carry-over from other donors' samples. The genes are TRBV18 and TRBJ2-5; no definite D call. CDR3 sequence reads: CASSPPGKKTQYF. CDR3 DNA sequence: TGTGCCAGCTCACCACCGGGGAAAAAGACCCAGTACTTC.